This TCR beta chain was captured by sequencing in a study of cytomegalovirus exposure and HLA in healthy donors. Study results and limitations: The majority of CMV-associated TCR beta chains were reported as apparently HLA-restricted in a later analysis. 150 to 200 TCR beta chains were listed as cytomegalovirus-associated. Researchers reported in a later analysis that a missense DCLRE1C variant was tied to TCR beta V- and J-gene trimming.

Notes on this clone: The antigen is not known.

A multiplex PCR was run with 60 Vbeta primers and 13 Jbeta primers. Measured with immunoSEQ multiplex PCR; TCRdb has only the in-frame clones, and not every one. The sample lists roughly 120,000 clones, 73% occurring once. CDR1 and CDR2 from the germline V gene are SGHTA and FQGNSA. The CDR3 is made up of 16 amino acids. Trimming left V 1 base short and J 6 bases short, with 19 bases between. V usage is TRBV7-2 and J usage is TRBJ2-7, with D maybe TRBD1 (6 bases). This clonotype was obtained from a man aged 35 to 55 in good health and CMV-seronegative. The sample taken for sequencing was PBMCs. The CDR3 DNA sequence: TGTGCCAGCAGCTTAGACCGTCAGGGGATTGGGATCGAGCAGTACTTC. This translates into CASSLDRQGIGIEQYF.